These 30 T cell receptor beta chains share one sample of origin, sequenced in a study of cytotoxic CD8 clonotypes in ibrutinib-treated CLL. Only in-frame clones appear in the TCRdb table, and some are missing; sequencing was by immunoSEQ multiplex PCR. The data show more than 85,000 clones, with 60% to 80% seen just once and approximately 23% held by the top ten. The starting material was PBMCs, obtained after 24 months of ibrutinib treatment. The receptors come from a human donor with chronic lymphocytic leukemia.

This clone was observed a handful of times. This chain joins TRBV30 and TRBJ1-5; D gene ambiguous. This CDR3 comprises 14 residues. Germline loops: CDR1 GTSNPN, CDR2 SVGIG (reference sequence). Trimming stripped 0 bases from V and 2 bases from J, with 8 bases between. The CDR3 DNA follows: TGTGCCTGGAGTGTAAGCAGCCGCAATCAGCCCCAGCATTTT. This encodes CAWSVSSRNQPQHF.

The chain has TRBV6-1 and TRBJ1-1, with D unclear. The CDR3 runs to 14 residues. V lost 2 bases, J lost 4 bases, and 11 bases lay in between. Germline CDR1 is MNHNS and CDR2 is SASEGT. For the CDR3, the DNA is TGTGCCAGCAGTGAACACGGCGCGGGCACTGAAGCTTTCTTT. Protein sequence: CASSEHGAGTEAFF.

Concerning this clone itself: The germline gene is not matched at one end of the junction; a read error may be the cause. This rearrangement joins TRBV7-6 to TRBJ2-2; D is ambiguous. The germline gives CDR1 SGHVS, CDR2 FNYEAQ. The CDR3 is made up of 14 amino acids. CDR3 nucleotide sequence: TGTGCCAGCAGCTTAGCACAGAACCCCGGGGAGCTGTTTTTT. Amino acids: CASSLAQNPGELFF.

The sample holds many counts of this clone. The germline gene is not matched at one end of the junction; a read error may be the cause. The rearrangement links TRBV9 to TRBJ1-2; no firm D call. The CDR3 is 13 amino acids. CDR1 and CDR2 from the germline V gene are SGDLS and YYNGEE. CDR3 sequence: CASSALTNYGYTF. Here the CDR3 DNA reads TGTGCCAGCAGCGCCCTGACTAATTATGGCTACACCTTC.

The V gene is TRBV5-1, the J gene TRBJ1-2; 7 bases map to TRBD1. Germline CDR1 reads SGHRS; CDR2 reads YFSETQ. The trim removed 4 bases at V and 4 bases at J, leaving 10 bases unmatched. The CDR3 loop spans 15 amino acids. CDR3: CASSPQGPRGYGYTF. The DNA of the CDR3 is TGCGCCAGCAGCCCACAGGGGCCACGGGGCTATGGCTACACCTTC.

The rearrangement uses TRBV5-1 and TRBJ1-1; 8 bases fit TRBD1. The J segment lost 0 bases and the V segment lost 4 bases, leaving 8 bases of the junction unmatched. Germline CDR1 SGHRS, CDR2 YFSETQ. The CDR3 consists of 16 residues. CDR3 coding DNA: TGCGCCAGCAGCCCTCGGGCAGGGGGCTTGAACACTGAAGCTTTCTTT. Residues: CASSPRAGGLNTEAFF.

CDR3 residues: CASSLVAGAYEQYF. CDR3 coding DNA: TGTGCCAGCAGCTTAGTCGCGGGGGCCTACGAGCAGTACTTC. The rearrangement uses TRBV7-9 and TRBJ2-7, with 7 bases that match TRBD2. The CDR3 spans 14 residues. The germline V gene encodes CDR1 SEHNR and CDR2 FQNEAQ (reference sequence). The ends lost 1 base at V and 2 bases at J; junction bases unmatched: 2.

This clone was counted only a few times. This chain joins TRBV29-1 and TRBJ1-4; 7 bases match TRBD1. CDR3 length equals 12 residues. Germline V CDR1 and CDR2: SQVTM, ANQGSEA. J lost 6 bases, V lost 5 bases, and 3 bases had no gene match. CDR3 DNA: TGCAGCGTTCACAGGGGTGATGAAAAACTGTTTTTT. It yields the protein CSVHRGDEKLFF.

The CDR3 DNA reads TGTGCCAGCAGTAAAGGGTTTAATGAGCAGTTCTTC. Translated: CASSKGFNEQFF. The chain employs TRBV6-6 and TRBJ2-1; D gene unclear. V was clipped by 5 bases and J by 7 bases, with 9 bases between them. This CDR3 has 12 residues. CDR1 is MNHNY, CDR2 SVGAGI, per germline (reference sequence).

The rearrangement joins TRBV5-8 to TRBJ1-1; tentatively, D is TRBD1 (6 bases). Germline V gene data show CDR1 as SGHTS and CDR2 as YDEGEE. The germline V and J ends were trimmed by 4 bases and 11 bases, with 21 bases remaining between them. There are 14 residues in the CDR3. In nucleotides, the CDR3 is TGTGCCAGCAGCCTACTACAGGGTCCCGTGGCGGCTTTCTTT. Its translation is CASSLLQGPVAAFF.

The table lists this clone with a few counts. The chain has TRBV5-1 and TRBJ2-7; D gene unclear. The CDR3 runs to 13 residues. Germline lookup yields CDR1 SGHRS and CDR2 YFSETQ. Between the trimmed V and J ends, which lost 1 base and 6 bases, there was a span of 11 bases. The CDR3 DNA reads TGCGCCAGCAGCTTGTCCCCAGGCTCCGAGCAGTACTTC. It yields the protein CASSLSPGSEQYF.

The chain joins TRBV2 to TRBJ2-3; D unclear. This CDR3 is 12 amino acids long. Germline lookup yields CDR1 SNHLY and CDR2 FYNNEI. With 7 bases removed from V and 3 bases from J, the gap between germline ends came to 8 bases. Written as DNA, the CDR3 is TGTGCCAGCAAATGGGATACAGATACGCAGTATTTT. This encodes CASKWDTDTQYF.

This chain joins TRBV6-1 and TRBJ1-5; D gene ambiguous. The CDR3 runs 13 residues. CDR1 is MNHNS, CDR2 SASEGT, per germline. Trimming cost V 7 bases and J 4 bases, with 11 bases left between them. This CDR3 reads CASTVSRNQPQHF. CDR3 in DNA: TGTGCCAGCACTGTTTCCAGGAATCAGCCCCAGCATTTT.

The genes are TRBV30 and TRBJ1-2; TRBD1 aligns across 7 bases. This CDR3 has 15 amino acids. J gave up 2 bases and V 3 bases, and 9 bases lay outside the gene matches. Germline V lookup: CDR1 GTSNPN, CDR2 SVGIG (reference sequence). The CDR3 loop reads CAWSRDSTPNYGYTF. As DNA, the CDR3 is TGTGCCTGGAGCCGGGACAGCACCCCAAACTATGGCTACACCTTC. The full variable domain, in which reference TRBV30 and TRBJ1-2 provide the parts outside the CDR3, is SQTIHQWPATLVQPVGSPLSLECTVEGTSNPNLYWYRQAAGRGLQLLFYSVGIGQISSEVPQNLSASRPQDRQFILSSKKLLLSDSGFYLCAWSRDSTPNYGYTFGSGTRLTVV.

The V call is TRBV2, the J call TRBJ2-7, with TRBD1 as a possible D gene (6 bases). V was pared by 6 bases and J by 0 bases, with 9 bases between. CDR3 length: 13 amino acids. The V gene's germline CDR1 is SNHLY and CDR2 FYNNEI. The CDR3: CASSGQSSYEQYF. In nucleotides, the CDR3 is TGTGCCAGCAGCGGACAGTCCTCCTACGAGCAGTACTTC.

The V gene is TRBV7-2, the J gene TRBJ1-1; no firm D call. Trimming stripped 7 bases from V and 6 bases from J, with 21 bases between. The germline V gene has CDR1 SGHTA and CDR2 FQGNSA. The CDR3 is 15 amino acids. For the CDR3, the DNA is TGTGCCAGCACCCCTTTCCCAGGACCATATTCTGAAGCTTTCTTT. It translates to CASTPFPGPYSEAFF.

This sequence joins TRBV7-2 and TRBJ2-1; either TRBD1 or TRBD2 may fit D (5 bases each). The germline V gene encodes CDR1 SGHTA and CDR2 FQGNSA. V lost 5 bases and J lost 6, with 17 bases in between. This CDR3 is built from 15 residues. This chain's CDR3 is CASSPATGLFNEQFF. DNA for the CDR3: TGTGCCAGCAGCCCAGCCACAGGACTGTTCAATGAGCAGTTCTTC.

This clone was seen only a few times. The chain uses TRBV23-1 and TRBJ1-5, with 8 nucleotides matching TRBD1. TRBV23-1 is assigned to the ORF class and has an uncertain function. With V trimmed by 6 bases and J by 9 bases, 10 bases remained unmatched. This CDR3 has 14 amino acids. CDR3 residues: CASRPTGEGGPQHF. For the CDR3, the DNA is TGCGCCAGCAGGCCGACAGGGGAAGGTGGGCCCCAGCATTTT.

The genes are TRBV5-1 and TRBJ2-7, with D hard to call. This CDR3 contains 11 residues. Looked up from germline, CDR1 is SGHRS and CDR2 is YFSETQ. V lost 6 bases to trimming and J lost 1 base, with 5 bases between them. DNA of the CDR3: TGCGCCAGCAAATCGTCCTACGAGCAGTACTTC. Amino acids: CASKSSYEQYF.

The V and J genes are TRBV27 and TRBJ2-7, with D unclear. The ends were cut back, 5 bases at V and 2 bases at J, with 19 bases in the middle. The germline V gene encodes CDR1 MNHEY and CDR2 SMNVEV (reference sequence). The CDR3 is made up of 16 amino acids. The CDR3 DNA is TGTGCCAGCAGTACCCGCGGCCAAAGATGGCCCTACGAGCAGTACTTC. This translates into CASSTRGQRWPYEQYF.

The chain is built from TRBV4-1 and TRBJ1-1; no clear D gene. Germline V CDR1 and CDR2: MGHRA, YSYEKL. There are 14 residues in the CDR3. The V end lost 4 bases, the J end lost 0 bases, and 9 bases lay between the germline ends. The CDR3 coding sequence is TGCGCCAGCAGCCGAACGGGTCTGAACACTGAAGCTTTCTTT. Translation gives CASSRTGLNTEAFF.

V usage is TRBV29-1 and J usage is TRBJ2-1; TRBD2 aligns across 8 bases. In germline, CDR1 is SQVTM, CDR2 ANQGSEA. V dropped 4 bases and J dropped 6; count of bases not matched to a gene: 5. The CDR3 is 13 residues long. The CDR3 nucleotides read TGCAGCGTTGGTCGGGGGGGACCCAATGAGCAGTTCTTC. Translating it yields CSVGRGGPNEQFF.

Note on this clone: The sample holds other DNA sequences that translate to the same CDR3. V usage is TRBV9 and J usage is TRBJ2-7; D not resolved. Trimming left V 4 bases short and J 1 base short, with 9 bases between. The germline V gene has CDR1 SGDLS and CDR2 YYNGEE. The CDR3 is 13 amino acids. The CDR3 coding sequence is TGTGCCAGCAGCCCGCGAGATTCCTACGAGCAGTACTTC. This gives the protein CASSPRDSYEQYF.

This clone was seen a handful of times. The same CDR3 can be traced to other DNA sequences in this sample. J is TRBJ2-2 and V is TRBV28; 10 bases match TRBD1. Germline CDR1 is MDHEN and CDR2 is SYDVKM. Germline trimming cut 5 bases from V and 5 bases from J; bases unmatched to any gene: 5. This CDR3 is built from 15 residues. The CDR3 spells CASSLGDRGTGELFF. The CDR3 coding sequence is TGTGCCAGCAGTCTGGGGGACAGGGGTACCGGGGAGCTGTTTTTT.

This chain uses TRBV11-2 with TRBJ1-1; perhaps TRBD1 as D (5 bases). The CDR3 is made up of 13 amino acids. Trimming removed 1 base at V and 5 bases at J, with 8 bases between. Germline CDR1 and CDR2: SGHAT and FQNNGV. CDR3 bases: TGTGCCAGCAGCTTAGGGAGGGGTACTGAAGCTTTCTTT. This encodes CASSLGRGTEAFF.

The chain is built from TRBV12-2 and TRBJ2-5; TRBD2 is taken as the D call from the table, unchecked against the DNA. TRBV12-2 is a pseudogene segment. The CDR3 contains 16 residues. The CDR3 DNA reads as TGTGCAAGTCGCCCCAGCAGACTAGCGGAGCAAGAGACCCAGTACTTC. Translating gives CASRPSRLAEQETQYF.

This clone was seen more than once but under ten times. The chain joins TRBV28 to TRBJ1-2; 10 bases line up with TRBD1. Germline V gives CDR1 MDHEN, CDR2 SYDVKM. This CDR3 spans 15 amino acids. V gave up 7 bases and J gave up 0 bases; unmatched junction bases: 5. The CDR3 bases are TGTGCCAGCACTCGGACAGGGGGGTCTAACTATGGCTACACCTTC. Amino acids: CASTRTGGSNYGYTF.

Note on this clone: Mismatch with germline at one junction end may stem from a read error. This chain uses TRBV7-7 with TRBJ2-5; 8 bases map to TRBD1. CDR1 is SSHAT, CDR2 FNYEAQ, per germline (reference sequence). CDR3 length: 15 amino acids. DNA of the CDR3: TGTGCTAGCAGCTCCCTAGGACAGGGCCAAGAGACCCAGTACTTC. This codes for CASSSLGQGQETQYF.

The chain carries TRBV19 and TRBJ1-1, with D uncertain. V shed 0 bases and J shed 5 bases, with 10 bases lying between them. The CDR3 runs 14 residues. Germline CDR1 is LNHDA and CDR2 is SQIVND (reference sequence). CDR3 sequence reads: CASSIEGLRTEAFF. The CDR3 DNA sequence: TGTGCCAGTAGTATAGAGGGGTTGAGGACTGAAGCTTTCTTT.

The chain employs TRBV6-1 and TRBJ2-7; D gene ambiguous. The V end lost 2 bases, the J end lost 2 bases, and 7 bases lay between the germline ends. CDR3 length: 13 residues. Germline V gene sequence: CDR1 MNHNS, CDR2 SASEGT. The DNA of the CDR3 is TGTGCCAGCAGTGAAACAGACACCTACGAGCAGTACTTC. The encoded protein is CASSETDTYEQYF.